A single sample gave rise to the 7 T cell receptor beta chains below, sequenced in a study of blood T cell repertoires in COVID-19. Libraries were prepared by immunoSEQ multiplex PCR; TCRdb keeps only in-frame clonotypes and omits some of them. The sample lists 80,000 to 130,000 clones, roughly 92% occurring once. Sequencing used peripheral blood. The origin of the receptors is a man aged 65 to 79 with acute or convalescent COVID-19.

V and J are TRBV6-2 or TRBV6-3 and TRBJ2-2, with 9 nucleotides matching TRBD1. The junction had 2 bases not matched to a gene; V was cut back by 1 base and J by 5 bases. Germline CDR1 reads MNHEY; CDR2 reads SVGEGT. The CDR3 spans 15 residues. In DNA, the CDR3 is TGTGCCAGCAGTTACTTGGACAGGGGTACCGGGGAGCTGTTTTTT. Translated: CASSYLDRGTGELFF.

The rearrangement uses TRBV3-1 (or the pseudogene TRBV3-2) and TRBJ2-3; unclear D gene. The CDR3 is made up of 14 amino acids. V was clipped by 0 bases and J by 3 bases, with 7 bases between them. CDR1 and CDR2 (germline): LGHDT, YNNKEL (reference sequence). The CDR3: CASSQDFGTDTQYF. CDR3 bases: TGTGCCAGCAGCCAAGATTTCGGGACAGATACGCAGTATTTT.

The rearrangement joins TRBV5-1 to TRBJ2-5; 8 bases are shared with TRBD2. Germline V gene data show CDR1 as SGHRS and CDR2 as YFSETQ. The CDR3 totals 14 residues. With 4 bases clipped from V and 5 bases from J, the junction kept 7 bases outside the gene matches. As DNA, the CDR3 is TGCGCCAGCAGCCCAGCGGGAGAGGTGGAGACCCAGTACTTC. This encodes CASSPAGEVETQYF. Variable domain in full (rest from reference TRBV5-1 and TRBJ2-5): KAGVTQTPRYLIKTRGQQVTLSCSPISGHRSVSWYQQTPGQGLQFLFEYFSETQRNKGNFPGRFSGRQFSNSRSEMNVSTLELGDSALYLCASSPAGEVETQYFGPGTRLLVL.

This chain links TRBV15 with TRBJ2-2; 12 bases are shared with TRBD2. CDR1 and CDR2 (germline): LNHNV, YYDKDF (reference sequence). The CDR3 contains 16 residues. The J segment lost 4 bases and the V segment lost 5 bases, leaving 5 bases of the junction unmatched. Here the CDR3 DNA reads TGTGCCACCAGCTCCTGGACTAGCGGGACCACCGGGGAGCTGTTTTTT. It yields the protein CATSSWTSGTTGELFF.

The CDR3 loop is CAAGGGGAGETQYF. The CDR3 nucleotides read TGTGCCGCCGGCGGGGGAGGGGCAGGAGAGACCCAGTACTTC. The chain recombines TRBV10-3 with TRBJ2-5, with 7 bases identical to TRBD2. The CDR3 runs 14 residues. Germline V gene sequence: CDR1 ENHRY, CDR2 SYGVKD. Trimming took 11 bases from V and 4 from J; bases not matched to a gene: 13.

This clone was found once. V usage is TRBV7-9 and J usage is TRBJ2-7; 10 bases fit TRBD2. The ends lost 1 base at V and 7 bases at J; junction bases unmatched: 7. The CDR3 is 15 residues long. Germline CDR1 and CDR2: SEHNR and FQNEAQ (reference sequence). This CDR3 reads CASSLEAGGLMEQYF. CDR3 sequence (DNA): TGTGCCAGCAGCTTAGAAGCGGGAGGGCTTATGGAGCAGTACTTC.

The rearrangement uses TRBV4-2 and TRBJ2-3; no firm D call. Trimming stripped 1 base from V and 0 bases from J, with 17 bases between. Germline lookup yields CDR1 LGHNA and CDR2 YNFKEQ. The CDR3 length is 18 residues. The CDR3 sequence is CASSQGLVAASSTDTQYF. CDR3 in DNA: TGTGCCAGCAGCCAAGGTCTTGTGGCGGCTTCTAGCACAGATACGCAGTATTTT.